This paragraph covers one T cell receptor beta chain sequence. Other DNA sequences in this sample translate to the same CDR3. V gave up 2 bases and J gave up 5 bases, with 7 bases separating them. Per germline, CDR1 LNHDA and CDR2 SQIVND (reference sequence). The CDR3 contains 13 residues. The entry originates in a study of blood T cell repertoires in COVID-19. Using immunoSEQ multiplex PCR, the repertoire was profiled, and TCRdb retains in-frame clones only, with some absent. In the table there are fewer than 250,000 clones, 85% of which are singletons. Those who participated ranged in age from about 18 to 89 years and resided in 20 to 25 US areas. Cohorts were assigned according to the clinical history that participants reported.

Sequenced sample: PBMCs or T cells enriched from blood (not recorded which). The chain has TRBV19 and TRBJ1-5, with D perhaps TRBD1 (5 bases). This sequence was found in a woman aged 45-65 years with acute COVID-19. The CDR3 here is CASSISRDQPQHF. The CDR3 bases are TGTGCCAGTAGTATAAGCAGGGATCAGCCCCAGCATTTT.